This T cell receptor (beta chain) was retrieved from a study of OX40 agonist ivuxolimab in advanced cancers. Study-level information: Ivuxolimab, an antibody that agonizes OX40 (CD134), was administered to the patients. The study, taken as a whole, reports: Also present in some nonresponders was a low level of normalized T-cell clonal expansion.

Worth noting for this clone: Its antigen is currently unknown.

Trimming took 5 bases from V and 7 from J, leaving 9 bases between them. The CDR3 is 13 residues long. Germline CDR1 MNHEY, CDR2 SVGAGI. Generated by immunoSEQ multiplex PCR, the TCRdb table keeps only in-frame clones and is missing some. The profile shows 80,000 to 100,000 clones, approximately 91% of them singletons. This TCR came from an adult with an advanced solid tumor such as melanoma, head and neck, liver or kidney cancer. This chain links TRBV6-5 with TRBJ1-6; D unclear. The specimen was CD4+ or CD8+ T cells sorted from blood, collected in a trial of the OX40 agonist ivuxolimab. In DNA form, the CDR3 reads TGTGCCAGCAGTCGGACGGCAAATTCACCCCTCCACTTT. The encoded protein is CASSRTANSPLHF.